These T cell receptor beta chains were read from a single sample in a study of shared clonotypes between healthy human individuals. Sequencing was performed with immunoSEQ multiplex PCR; in TCRdb, only in-frame clones are kept and a portion is missing. The data show about 2.2 million clones, about 93% seen once. Specimen: naive CD8+ T cells from PBMCs. The receptor set was obtained from a man aged 18 to 29 in good health. Some clones in this sample may be carry-over from other donors' samples. Each CDR3 is given with its conserved first and last residue. A D gene is named only where the DNA matches it firmly. Not every row has a clone size; where given, it reads once, few, many or a size class.

>TRBJ1-1|TRBV30|NA|NA
TGTGCCTGTCTCTCGGGACTTTCCACTGAAGCTTTCTTT
CACLSGLSTEAFF
>TRBJ2-1|TRBV28|TRBD2|NA
TGTGCCAGCAGTCCCCTAGCGGGGATATACAATGAGCAGTTCTTC
CASSPLAGIYNEQFF
>TRBJ2-2|TRBV7-8|TRBD1|NA
TGTGCCAGCAGCCACGACCAAAGGACAGGGACGAACACCGGGGAGCTGTTTTTT
CASSHDQRTGTNTGELFF
>TRBJ1-2|TRBV27|NA|NA
TGTGCCAGCAGGGGGGGGATCACTAACTATGGCTACACCTTC
CASRGGITNYGYTF
>TRBJ2-1|TRBV13|TRBD1|few
TGTGCCAGCAGCTCATCCGGGACAGGAGACAATGAGCAGTTCTTC
CASSSSGTGDNEQFF
>TRBJ1-1|TRBV6-6|TRBD1|once
TGTGCCAGCAGTTATATTGTCGCAGGGGGCGAGGAAGCTTTCTTT
CASSYIVAGGEEAFF
>TRBJ2-7|TRBV28|TRBD2|NA
TGTGCCAGCGTGGGACTAGCGGGGATCTACGAGCAGTACTTC
CASVGLAGIYEQYF
>TRBJ1-2|TRBV7-2|NA|NA
TGTGCCAGCAGCTTAGCGGCTGACTACACCTTC
CASSLAADYTF
>TRBJ2-5|TRBV4-1|NA|NA
TGCGCCAGCAGCCAAGTTTACAGGGATGTGCTAGAGACCCAGTACTTC
CASSQVYRDVLETQYF
>TRBJ2-1|TRBV5-6|NA|NA
TGTGCCAGCAGCCCTAGGTTCCATGAGCAGTTCTTC
CASSPRFHEQFF
>TRBJ1-5|TRBV19|NA|NA
TGTGCCAGTAGTATCGGGCAGGTCTTCTATAGCAATCAGCCCCAGCATTTT
CASSIGQVFYSNQPQHF
>TRBJ1-1|TRBV5-1|TRBD1|NA
TGCGCCAGCAGCGTGTACGGGACAGAGGACACTGAAGCTTTCTTT
CASSVYGTEDTEAFF
>TRBJ2-7|TRBV27|TRBD1|NA
TGTGCCAGCAGTGGGACAGGACCCTACGAGCAGTACTTC
CASSGTGPYEQYF
>TRBJ1-2|TRBV4-3|NA|NA
TGCGCCAGCAGCCCGCGGTTTAGGGGGAACTATGGCTACACCTTC
CASSPRFRGNYGYTF
>TRBJ2-7|TRBV6-5|TRBD1|NA
TGTGCCAGCAGTAAGGACAGGGCCGTTTCCTACGAGCAGTACTTC
CASSKDRAVSYEQYF
>TRBJ1-2|TRBV16|NA|NA
TGTGCCAGCAGCCAAGGTTCAGGGGACGGCTACACCTTC
CASSQGSGDGYTF
>TRBJ2-7|TRBV14|NA|NA
TGTGCCAGCAGCCAAGACAGGGCGGGGGAGCAGTACTTC
CASSQDRAGEQYF
>TRBJ1-1|TRBV19|NA|once
TGTGCCAGTAGCTCATCCGGAGTTTTGGGCACTGAAGCTTTCTTT
CASSSSGVLGTEAFF
>TRBJ2-7|TRBV2|NA|NA
TGTGCCATCAACGGGGGAACCTCCTACGAGCAGTACTTC
CAINGGTSYEQYF
>TRBJ1-1|TRBV7-2|NA|NA
TGTGCCAGCACCCCTGAGCCCCTATACACTGAAGCTTTCTTT
CASTPEPLYTEAFF
>TRBJ2-2|TRBV7-9|TRBD1|NA
TGTGCCAGCAGCGTGACAGGGTTCGTTTTCCCCGGGGAGCTGTTTTTT
CASSVTGFVFPGELFF
>TRBJ2-3|TRBV10-2|TRBD2|NA
TGCGCCAGCAGTTTAACTAGCGGGAGCACAGATACGCAGTATTTT
CASSLTSGSTDTQYF
>TRBJ2-3|TRBV6-4|TRBD2|NA
TGTGCCAGGGGACTAGCGGGGGTGAGCACAGATACGCAGTATTTT
CARGLAGVSTDTQYF
>TRBJ1-1|TRBV11-2|NA|NA
TGTGCCAGCAGCTTAGATAGGGGGGGCACTGAAGCTTTCTTT
CASSLDRGGTEAFF
>TRBJ2-7|TRBV28|TRBD2|NA
TGTGCCAGCAGTTCAGGACGGGAGGGGACCCACGAGCAGTACTTC
CASSSGREGTHEQYF
>TRBJ2-7|TRBV18|NA|NA
TGTGCCAGCTCACCGTCCTACCAGGACCACGAGCAGTACTTC
CASSPSYQDHEQYF
>TRBJ1-1|TRBV30|TRBD1|few
TGTGCCCGCCGGACAGGGGGCCCAGAAGCTTTCTTT
CARRTGGPEAFF
>TRBJ2-7|TRBV7-2|TRBD1|NA
TGTGCCAGCAGCCTACCCGGGACAGGGATGTTGTACGAGCAGTACTTC
CASSLPGTGMLYEQYF